Sequencing of this T cell receptor (beta chain) was carried out in a study of molecular identifiers for immune sequencing clone quantification. Preparation methods for the bulk TCR libraries were those previously described, with listed TCR primers. MiXCR, applied by TCRdb to the PCR reads, yields one record per CDR3 protein. The sample includes under 650,000 distinct CDR3 sequences, 15% to 20% of them seen just once. Libraries for naive CD8 T cells, which were made from roughly 21,000 to 960,000 sorted cells, drew on 10%, 30% or 50% of the RNA. Looked up from germline, CDR1 is MNHEY and CDR2 is SVGEGT. This CDR3 contains 17 residues. V dropped 0 bases and J dropped 1; count of bases not matched to a gene: 5. This clonotype was observed a few times.

The chain is built from TRBV6-2 or TRBV6-3 and TRBJ2-7; TRBD2 matches at 11 bases. Input material: naive CD8+ T cells from blood, with Jurkat cell RNA spiked in. Subset here: FACS-sorted CD8+CD4-CCR7+CD45RA+ naive T cells. The clonotype comes from a human donor in good health. Some libraries in this study had Jurkat cell RNA spiked in. CDR3 sequence: CASSYSILAGGSYEQYF. The DNA for the CDR3 is TGTGCCAGCAGTTACTCGATTCTAGCGGGAGGATCCTACGAGCAGTACTTC.